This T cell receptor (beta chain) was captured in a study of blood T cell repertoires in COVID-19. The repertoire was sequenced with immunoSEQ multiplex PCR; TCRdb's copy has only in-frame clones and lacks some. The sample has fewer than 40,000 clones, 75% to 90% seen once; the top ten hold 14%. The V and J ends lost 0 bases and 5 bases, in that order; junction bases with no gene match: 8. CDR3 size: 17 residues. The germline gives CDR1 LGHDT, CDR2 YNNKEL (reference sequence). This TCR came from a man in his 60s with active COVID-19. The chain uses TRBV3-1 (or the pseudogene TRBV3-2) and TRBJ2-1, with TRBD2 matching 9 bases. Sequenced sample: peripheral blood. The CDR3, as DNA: TGTGCCAGCAGCCAAGATATGTGGGCTAGCGGGGACAATGAGCAGTTCTTC. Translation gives CASSQDMWASGDNEQFF.